Listed below are T cell receptor beta chains from one sample, sequenced in a study of blood T cell repertoires in COVID-19. The assay was immunoSEQ multiplex PCR, and TCRdb's table has in-frame clones only and misses some. Altogether over 150,000 clones are present, 75% to 85% being singletons, with the ten largest covering 12%. The material sequenced was peripheral blood. These receptors were obtained from an elderly woman with COVID-19, enrolled during active disease. CDR3s include the opening cysteine and the closing phenylalanine or tryptophan. The order of the fields is clone size, V gene, D gene, J gene, CDR3 protein, CDR3 DNA. A D gene is named only where the DNA matches it firmly. Expanded clones get a size class; other rows say once, few or many, or leave the size out.

clone_size: -
v_call: TRBV5-1
d_call: -
j_call: TRBJ2-1
cdr3_aa: CASSLDSYNEQFF
cdr3_nt: TGCGCCAGCAGCTTGGACAGCTACAATGAGCAGTTCTTC

clone_size: once
v_call: TRBV24-1
d_call: TRBD2
j_call: TRBJ2-2
cdr3_aa: CATSDSMTSGSSGELFF
cdr3_nt: TGTGCCACCAGTGATTCGATGACTAGCGGGAGCTCCGGGGAGCTGTTTTTT

clone_size: -
v_call: TRBV9
d_call: TRBD1
j_call: TRBJ2-2
cdr3_aa: CASSAQTGQNTGELFF
cdr3_nt: TGTGCCAGCAGCGCTCAGACAGGGCAGAACACCGGGGAGCTGTTTTTT

clone_size: -
v_call: TRBV2
d_call: -
j_call: TRBJ1-1
cdr3_aa: CASTAPWGDEAFF
cdr3_nt: TGTGCCAGCACGGCCCCGTGGGGGGATGAAGCTTTCTTT

clone_size: few
v_call: TRBV7-9
d_call: TRBD1
j_call: TRBJ2-7
cdr3_aa: CASSSPGTAYEQYF
cdr3_nt: TGTGCCAGCAGCTCCCCCGGGACAGCCTACGAGCAGTACTTC

clone_size: -
v_call: TRBV19
d_call: TRBD1
j_call: TRBJ1-6
cdr3_aa: CASSLTGYRSPLHF
cdr3_nt: TGTGCCAGTAGTCTGACAGGGTACCGCTCACCCCTCCACTTT

clone_size: -
v_call: TRBV24-1
d_call: -
j_call: TRBJ1-1
cdr3_aa: CATSATGGSTEAFF
cdr3_nt: TGTGCCACCAGTGCTACTGGGGGGAGCACTGAAGCTTTCTTT

clone_size: -
v_call: TRBV9
d_call: TRBD1
j_call: TRBJ2-7
cdr3_aa: CASSFGQGSYEQYF
cdr3_nt: TGTGCCAGCAGCTTCGGACAGGGGTCCTACGAGCAGTACTTC

clone_size: -
v_call: TRBV2
d_call: TRBD2
j_call: TRBJ2-5
cdr3_aa: CASRKGGGSETQYF
cdr3_nt: TGTGCCAGCAGGAAGGGCGGGGGATCGGAGACCCAGTACTTC

clone_size: -
v_call: TRBV27
d_call: TRBD1
j_call: TRBJ1-1
cdr3_aa: CASSVVGGVTEAFF
cdr3_nt: TGTGCCAGCAGTGTGGTAGGGGGCGTCACTGAAGCTTTCTTT

clone_size: -
v_call: TRBV18
d_call: -
j_call: TRBJ2-3
cdr3_aa: CASSPGRVTLGDTQYF
cdr3_nt: TGTGCCAGCTCACCGGGCAGGGTCACTCTCGGGGATACGCAGTATTTT

clone_size: -
v_call: TRBV29-1
d_call: -
j_call: TRBJ2-7
cdr3_aa: CSVEGGDEQYF
cdr3_nt: TGCAGCGTTGAGGGGGGTGACGAGCAGTACTTC

clone_size: -
v_call: TRBV2
d_call: TRBD1
j_call: TRBJ1-2
cdr3_aa: CASSYGQGNYGYTF
cdr3_nt: TGTGCCAGCAGTTATGGACAGGGGAACTATGGCTACACCTTC

clone_size: -
v_call: TRBV5-1
d_call: TRBD1
j_call: TRBJ2-2
cdr3_aa: CASSASGGDTGELFF
cdr3_nt: TGCGCCAGCAGCGCCTCAGGGGGCGATACCGGGGAGCTGTTTTTT

clone_size: -
v_call: TRBV2
d_call: -
j_call: TRBJ1-5
cdr3_aa: CASRGGWALRSNQPQHF
cdr3_nt: TGTGCCAGCAGGGGAGGTTGGGCGTTAAGAAGTAATCAGCCCCAGCATTTT

clone_size: -
v_call: TRBV2
d_call: TRBD1
j_call: TRBJ2-7
cdr3_aa: CASSEVGQGAREQYF
cdr3_nt: TGTGCCAGCAGTGAGGTGGGACAGGGGGCGAGGGAGCAGTACTTC

clone_size: few
v_call: TRBV19
d_call: TRBD1
j_call: TRBJ1-5
cdr3_aa: CASSWGDSHWEQPQHF
cdr3_nt: TGTGCCAGTAGTTGGGGGGACAGCCACTGGGAGCAGCCCCAGCATTTT

clone_size: -
v_call: TRBV6-5
d_call: -
j_call: TRBJ2-1
cdr3_aa: CASSYSTQRQYNEQFF
cdr3_nt: TGTGCCAGCAGTTACTCGACCCAGAGGCAATACAATGAGCAGTTCTTC

clone_size: -
v_call: TRBV2
d_call: -
j_call: TRBJ1-6
cdr3_aa: CARAAGRGPLHF
cdr3_nt: TGTGCCAGAGCAGCGGGCCGGGGACCCCTCCACTTT

clone_size: -
v_call: TRBV6-6
d_call: -
j_call: TRBJ1-1
cdr3_aa: CASSLPGMGTEAFF
cdr3_nt: TGTGCCAGCAGCCTGCCAGGGATGGGCACTGAAGCTTTCTTT

clone_size: -
v_call: TRBV3-1/TRBV3-2
d_call: TRBD1
j_call: TRBJ1-6
cdr3_aa: CASSYTGQPNSPLHF
cdr3_nt: TGTGCCAGCAGCTACACGGGACAGCCAAATTCACCCCTCCACTTT

clone_size: -
v_call: TRBV25-1
d_call: TRBD1
j_call: TRBJ2-7
cdr3_aa: CASSGRTGGSREQYF
cdr3_nt: TGTGCCAGCAGTGGTCGGACAGGGGGGTCGAGAGAGCAGTACTTC

clone_size: few
v_call: TRBV29-1
d_call: TRBD2
j_call: TRBJ2-7
cdr3_aa: CSATTSGGAFEQYF
cdr3_nt: TGCAGCGCCACGACTAGCGGGGGGGCATTCGAGCAGTACTTC

clone_size: -
v_call: TRBV12-2
d_call: -
j_call: TRBJ2-5
cdr3_aa: CASRLEQSSGRETQYF
cdr3_nt: TGTGCAAGTCGCTTAGAACAGTCCAGCGGGAGGGAGACCCAGTACTTC

clone_size: -
v_call: TRBV7-9
d_call: -
j_call: TRBJ1-4
cdr3_aa: CASSPDRLPNEKLFF
cdr3_nt: TGTGCCAGCAGCCCCGACAGACTTCCAAATGAAAAACTGTTTTTT

clone_size: few
v_call: TRBV7-9
d_call: TRBD2
j_call: TRBJ2-1
cdr3_aa: CASSFASGGVNEQFF
cdr3_nt: TGTGCCAGCAGCTTTGCCAGCGGGGGGGTTAATGAGCAGTTCTTC

clone_size: -
v_call: TRBV20-1
d_call: -
j_call: TRBJ1-1
cdr3_aa: CSANRNTEAFF
cdr3_nt: TGCAGTGCTAACAGGAACACTGAAGCTTTCTTT

clone_size: -
v_call: TRBV5-5
d_call: -
j_call: TRBJ1-3
cdr3_aa: CASSLQGGTLNTIYF
cdr3_nt: TGTGCCAGCAGCTTGCAAGGTGGGACATTAAACACCATATATTTT

clone_size: -
v_call: TRBV3-1/TRBV3-2
d_call: TRBD2
j_call: TRBJ2-1
cdr3_aa: CASSQGGSGSTKNEQFF
cdr3_nt: TGTGCCAGCAGCCAAGGCGGTAGCGGGAGCACGAAGAATGAGCAGTTCTTC

clone_size: -
v_call: TRBV7-2
d_call: -
j_call: TRBJ2-7
cdr3_aa: CASSRIAGDRYEQYF
cdr3_nt: TGTGCCAGCAGCCGGATCGCCGGGGATCGGTACGAGCAGTACTTC

clone_size: -
v_call: TRBV29-1
d_call: -
j_call: TRBJ2-7
cdr3_aa: CSVEGQGYEQYF
cdr3_nt: TGCAGCGTTGAAGGGCAGGGCTACGAGCAGTACTTC

clone_size: -
v_call: TRBV19
d_call: TRBD2
j_call: TRBJ2-7
cdr3_aa: CASSTFGGGPTYEQYF
cdr3_nt: TGTGCCAGTAGTACCTTCGGCGGGGGACCTACCTACGAGCAGTACTTC

clone_size: -
v_call: TRBV11-1
d_call: TRBD1
j_call: TRBJ2-2
cdr3_aa: CASSLGQGDTGELFF
cdr3_nt: TGTGCCAGCAGCTTAGGACAGGGTGACACCGGGGAGCTGTTTTTT

clone_size: -
v_call: TRBV29-1
d_call: -
j_call: TRBJ2-2
cdr3_aa: CSVLVTAGELFF
cdr3_nt: TGCAGCGTCCTCGTCACTGCCGGGGAGCTGTTTTTT

clone_size: -
v_call: TRBV19
d_call: -
j_call: TRBJ1-1
cdr3_aa: CASSYMNTEAFF
cdr3_nt: TGTGCCAGTAGTTACATGAACACTGAAGCTTTCTTT

clone_size: -
v_call: TRBV6-5
d_call: -
j_call: TRBJ1-5
cdr3_aa: CASSTGSLKPQHF
cdr3_nt: TGTGCCAGCAGTACAGGGTCCCTTAAGCCCCAGCATTTT

clone_size: -
v_call: TRBV3-1/TRBV3-2
d_call: TRBD1
j_call: TRBJ1-2
cdr3_aa: CASSQEVRGSFFYGYTF
cdr3_nt: TGTGCCAGCAGCCAAGAAGTCAGGGGGTCATTTTTCTATGGCTACACCTTC

clone_size: -
v_call: TRBV27
d_call: TRBD1
j_call: TRBJ2-5
cdr3_aa: CASSLLTGGRETQYF
cdr3_nt: TGTGCCAGCAGTTTACTCACAGGGGGGCGGGAGACCCAGTACTTC

clone_size: -
v_call: TRBV15
d_call: -
j_call: TRBJ2-5
cdr3_aa: CATSRDMETQYF
cdr3_nt: TGTGCCACCAGCAGAGACATGGAGACCCAGTACTTC

clone_size: -
v_call: TRBV19
d_call: TRBD2
j_call: TRBJ2-1
cdr3_aa: CASSIRLAGAIEQFF
cdr3_nt: TGTGCCAGTAGTATCCGACTAGCGGGAGCTATTGAGCAGTTCTTC

clone_size: -
v_call: TRBV6-1
d_call: -
j_call: TRBJ2-2
cdr3_aa: CASSEVQRTGELFF
cdr3_nt: TGTGCCAGCAGTGAAGTTCAGCGGACCGGGGAGCTGTTTTTT

clone_size: -
v_call: TRBV11-2
d_call: TRBD2
j_call: TRBJ2-1
cdr3_aa: CASSLGLAANEQFF
cdr3_nt: TGTGCCAGCAGCCTCGGACTAGCCGCCAATGAGCAGTTCTTC

clone_size: -
v_call: TRBV19
d_call: TRBD1
j_call: TRBJ2-3
cdr3_aa: CASSSTGADTQYF
cdr3_nt: TGTGCCAGTAGTTCTACAGGGGCAGATACGCAGTATTTT

clone_size: -
v_call: TRBV3-1/TRBV3-2
d_call: -
j_call: TRBJ2-7
cdr3_aa: CASSRRRGQSHPPPSYEQYF
cdr3_nt: TGTGCCAGCAGCCGACGGAGAGGACAGTCTCATCCCCCTCCTTCATACGAGCAGTACTTC

clone_size: -
v_call: TRBV11-3
d_call: -
j_call: TRBJ2-3
cdr3_aa: CASSLGRGSDTQYF
cdr3_nt: TGTGCCAGCAGCTTAGGTAGAGGGTCAGATACGCAGTATTTT

clone_size: -
v_call: TRBV15
d_call: TRBD1
j_call: TRBJ2-7
cdr3_aa: CATSKPGQGRNEQYF
cdr3_nt: TGTGCCACCAGCAAACCGGGACAGGGGCGCAACGAGCAGTACTTC

clone_size: -
v_call: TRBV6-6
d_call: -
j_call: TRBJ1-6
cdr3_aa: CASTGEPMVTLSPLHF
cdr3_nt: TGTGCCAGCACCGGAGAGCCGATGGTGACCCTTTCACCCCTCCACTTT